Following are 21 T cell receptor beta chains from one sample sequenced in a study of blood T cell repertoires in COVID-19. The protocol was immunoSEQ multiplex PCR, while the TCRdb copy is restricted to in-frame clones and leaves out a portion. Here the sample spans over 200,000 clones, under 90% being singletons. Material for sequencing was peripheral blood. The receptors were gathered from an elderly woman with COVID-19, enrolled during active disease.

The genes are TRBV24-1 and TRBJ1-5; the D is unclear. Trimming shortened V by 5 bases and J by 0 bases, and 13 bases separated the two germline ends. The CDR3 loop spans 16 amino acids. Germline-derived CDR1 and CDR2 are KGHDR and SFDVKD. The CDR3 DNA reads as TGTGCCACCAGTGCGAAGGAGACTTATAGCAATCAGCCCCAGCATTTT. Protein: CATSAKETYSNQPQHF.

The gene calls are TRBV6-6 and TRBJ1-5; D not resolved. The germline V gene has CDR1 MNHNY and CDR2 SVGAGI (reference sequence). With 6 bases removed from V and 0 bases from J, the gap between germline ends came to 3 bases. The CDR3 is 12 residues long. This chain's CDR3 is CASSHSNQPQHF. The CDR3 nucleotides are TGTGCCAGCAGCCATAGCAATCAGCCCCAGCATTTT.

This clone was seen once. The chain recombines TRBV6-6 with TRBJ1-1; perhaps TRBD1 as D (5 bases). V lost 4 bases and J 3 bases, leaving 15 bases between the germline ends. CDR3 length: 15 amino acids. Per the germline V gene, CDR1 is MNHNY and CDR2 is SVGAGI (reference sequence). CDR3 protein: CASSSGGSVHTEAFF. CDR3 nucleotide sequence: TGTGCCAGCAGTTCTGGGGGGTCGGTGCACACTGAAGCTTTCTTT.

J is TRBJ2-1 and V is TRBV2; D call uncertain. V shed 1 base and J shed 9 bases, with 10 bases lying between them. CDR1 is SNHLY and CDR2 is FYNNEI in the germline V gene. The CDR3 is made up of 13 amino acids. The CDR3 spells CASSEVASGEQFF. CDR3 DNA: TGTGCCAGCAGTGAAGTTGCATCGGGTGAGCAGTTCTTC.

With regard to this clone: At one end, the junction sequence differs from germline, possibly due to a read error. The chain has TRBV7-7 and TRBJ2-1; TRBD2 might be the D (5 bases). CDR3 length: 14 residues. Germline CDR1 SSHAT, CDR2 FNYEAQ (reference sequence). CDR3: CASSLVAGNNEQFF. The CDR3 nucleotides read TGTGCTAGCAGCTTAGTTGCGGGTAACAATGAGCAGTTCTTC.

The chain combines TRBV3-1 (or the pseudogene TRBV3-2) with TRBJ2-6; D is possibly TRBD1 (6 bases). In germline, CDR1 is LGHDT, CDR2 YNNKEL (reference sequence). V was trimmed by 2 bases and J by 2 bases, leaving 7 bases between them. This CDR3 spans 15 amino acids. The CDR3 DNA sequence: TGTGCCAGCAGCCAACCAGGGGCTGGGGCCAACGTCCTGACTTTC. Protein sequence: CASSQPGAGANVLTF.

This clone has just a few counts. CDR3 bases: TGTGCCAGTAGTTTCACAGTTGTAGACACTGAAGCTTTCTTT. Protein: CASSFTVVDTEAFF. The V and J genes are TRBV19 and TRBJ1-1; D gene uncertain. CDR3 size: 14 residues. V was cut by 5 bases and J by 3 bases, with 13 bases left in between. Germline assignment: CDR1 LNHDA and CDR2 SQIVND (reference sequence).

This clone appeared a few times. This rearrangement joins TRBV19 to TRBJ2-1, with D perhaps TRBD1 (6 bases). This CDR3 comprises 15 residues. Per the germline V gene, CDR1 is LNHDA and CDR2 is SQIVND (reference sequence). The ends were cut back, 3 bases at V and 4 bases at J, with 13 bases in the middle. The CDR3: CASSIVFGQYNEQFF. Written as DNA, the CDR3 is TGTGCCAGTAGTATCGTGTTCGGACAGTACAATGAGCAGTTCTTC.

The genes are TRBV15 and TRBJ1-3, with TRBD1 as a possible D gene (5 bases). This CDR3 contains 15 residues. The V end lost 4 bases, the J end lost 4 bases, and 14 bases lay between the germline ends. Germline loops: CDR1 LNHNV, CDR2 YYDKDF (reference sequence). The CDR3 spells CATSIAVGVGNTIYF. In DNA, the CDR3 is TGTGCCACCAGCATAGCGGTAGGGGTCGGAAACACCATATATTTT.

The chain uses TRBV3-1 (or the pseudogene TRBV3-2) and TRBJ2-7; 7 bases line up with TRBD2. Germline CDR1 and CDR2: LGHDT and YNNKEL (reference sequence). The V segment lost 0 bases and the J segment 1 base; nucleotides outside the gene matches: 0. There are 14 residues in the CDR3. This CDR3 reads CASSQDGGSYEQYF. CDR3 nucleotides: TGTGCCAGCAGCCAAGACGGGGGGTCCTACGAGCAGTACTTC.

The CDR3 region is CASSLGEWERNTIYF. CDR3 sequence (DNA): TGTGCCAGCAGCTTGGGGGAGTGGGAGCGAAACACCATATATTTT. J is TRBJ1-3 and V is TRBV5-5; D is uncertain. V lost 0 bases and J 5 bases, leaving 12 bases between the germline ends. The CDR3 has 15 amino acids. Germline-derived CDR1 and CDR2 are SGHKS and YYEKEE (reference sequence).

This CDR3 is CASSRDRGGYTF. The DNA of the CDR3 is TGTGCCAGCAGCAGGGACAGGGGCGGCTACACCTTC. This chain joins TRBV21-1 and TRBJ1-2; the table's TRBD1 call for D was not verified on the DNA. TRBV21-1 is assigned pseudogene status. This CDR3 is 12 amino acids long.

The chain is built from TRBV5-5 and TRBJ2-1; a possible D gene is TRBD1 (6 bases). The CDR3 covers 16 residues. From germline, CDR1 is SGHKS and CDR2 YYEKEE (reference sequence). Trimming left V 2 bases short and J 0 bases short, with 12 bases between. The chain's CDR3 is CASSLSGASSYNEQFF. The CDR3 nucleotides read TGTGCCAGCAGCTTATCAGGGGCTAGCTCCTACAATGAGCAGTTCTTC.

The chain recombines TRBV15 with TRBJ2-1; 7 bases agree with TRBD2. CDR3 size: 14 residues. Germline V gene lookup returns CDR1 LNHNV and CDR2 YYDKDF (reference sequence). The junction had 8 bases not matched to a gene; V was cut back by 5 bases and J by 7 bases. In DNA, the CDR3 is TGTGCCACCAGCCCCCGGGGGGTGGCAAATGAGCAGTTCTTC. Protein product: CATSPRGVANEQFF. Combining the CDR3 with reference TRBV15 and TRBJ2-1 gives the whole variable domain DAMVIQNPRYQVTQFGKPVTLSCSQTLNHNVMYWYQQKSSQAPKLLFHYYDKDFNNEADTPDNFQSRRPNTSFCFLDIRSPGLGDTAMYLCATSPRGVANEQFFGPGTRLTVL.

This clone was seen just once. The CDR3 DNA sequence: TGTGCCAGCAGCCCCAGGGTTCACGGGGAGCTGTTTTTT. Translating gives CASSPRVHGELFF. The chain joins TRBV11-2 to TRBJ2-2; D is possibly TRBD1 (5 bases). This CDR3 contains 13 residues. Germline V gene sequence: CDR1 SGHAT, CDR2 FQNNGV. The V end was cut by 5 bases, the J end by 7 bases, with 11 bases between.

The chain combines TRBV28 with TRBJ1-2; D ambiguous. V lost 2 bases and J 4 bases, leaving 8 bases between the germline ends. CDR1 and CDR2 from the germline V gene are MDHEN and SYDVKM. The CDR3 spans 13 residues. In DNA, the CDR3 is TGTGCCAGCAGTTTAGGGGAGACCTATGGCTACACCTTC. Translation: CASSLGETYGYTF.

The table lists this clone with a few counts. This chain links TRBV5-1 with TRBJ2-5, with 7 bases fitting TRBD2. V shed 4 bases and J 0 bases; nucleotides not matched to a gene: 3. CDR1 and CDR2 (germline): SGHRS, YFSETQ. The CDR3 is made up of 14 amino acids. For the CDR3, the DNA is TGCGCCAGCAGCGGGGGGGGACACCAAGAGACCCAGTACTTC. This translates into CASSGGGHQETQYF.

This clone was detected only once. The chain couples TRBV18 to TRBJ1-3; 9 nucleotides line up with TRBD1. The V and J ends lost 2 bases and 2 bases, in that order; junction bases with no gene match: 4. The CDR3 runs 16 residues. The V gene's germline CDR1 is KGHSH and CDR2 LQKENI. The CDR3 nucleotides are TGTGCCAGCTCACCATTAGGGACAGGGACTGGAAACACCATATATTTT. Encoded protein: CASSPLGTGTGNTIYF.

J is TRBJ1-3 and V is TRBV28, with D possibly TRBD1 on 5 matching bases. Germline V lookup: CDR1 MDHEN, CDR2 SYDVKM. The CDR3 spans 16 residues. The ends were cut back, 7 bases at V and 8 bases at J, with 24 bases in the middle. This CDR3 is CASNPRLGRLTDTIYF. Written as DNA, the CDR3 is TGTGCCAGCAACCCTCGATTAGGCCGTTTGACAGACACCATATATTTT.

V and J are TRBV2 and TRBJ1-6; 7 bases match TRBD1. The CDR3 covers 14 residues. The V gene end was trimmed by 8 bases and the J gene end by 7 bases; junction bases not matched to a gene: 8. From germline, CDR1 is SNHLY and CDR2 FYNNEI. CDR3 nucleotide sequence: TGTGCCAGCTTAGAGACAGGGCGAAATTCACCCCTCCACTTT. It specifies CASLETGRNSPLHF.

The CDR3 loop is CASSFFTYTYEQYF. CDR3 in DNA: TGTGCCAGCAGCTTCTTCACATACACCTACGAGCAGTACTTC. V and J are TRBV7-8 and TRBJ2-7; D gene uncertain. Germline assignment: CDR1 SGHVS and CDR2 FQNEAQ. V lost 3 bases and J 2 bases, leaving 11 bases between the germline ends. This CDR3 contains 14 residues.